A single sample gave rise to the 12 T cell receptor beta chains below, sequenced in a study of technical replicates of blood from a few donors. The protocol was immunoSEQ multiplex PCR, while the TCRdb copy is restricted to in-frame clones and leaves out a portion. Altogether tens of thousands of clones are present, roughly 98% being singletons, with the ten largest covering roughly 0.15%. The sequencing sample was made of T cells isolated from PBMCs. The receptors here all came from a human donor in good health.

The rearrangement uses TRBV5-1 and TRBJ2-3, with D unresolved. The germline V gene encodes CDR1 SGHRS and CDR2 YFSETQ. The CDR3 consists of 15 residues. V gave up 4 bases and J gave up 3 bases, with 15 bases separating them. This CDR3 is CASSRAGYLTDTQYF. For the CDR3, the DNA is TGCGCCAGCAGCCGAGCAGGATATTTAACAGATACGCAGTATTTT.

The chain couples TRBV15 to TRBJ1-2; no clear D gene. This CDR3 has 14 amino acids. The germline CDR1 and CDR2 sequences are LNHNV and YYDKDF (reference sequence). V gave up 3 bases and J gave up 0 bases, with 8 bases separating them. This CDR3 reads CATSSGYPNYGYTF. The CDR3 DNA reads TGTGCCACCAGCAGCGGGTACCCTAACTATGGCTACACCTTC.

This chain connects TRBV19 to TRBJ1-1, with D hard to call. Trimming cost V 2 bases and J 5 bases, with 12 bases left between them. The V gene's germline CDR1 is LNHDA and CDR2 SQIVND (reference sequence). The CDR3 contains 14 residues. In DNA form, the CDR3 reads TGTGCCAGTAGTATAAACGGAGGAACGACTGAAGCTTTCTTT. Translation gives CASSINGGTTEAFF.

In its sample, this clone was seen once. The rearrangement links TRBV7-9 to TRBJ1-2, with TRBD1 as a possible D gene (5 bases). CDR1 and CDR2 (germline): SEHNR, FQNEAQ (reference sequence). The CDR3 is 14 residues long. Between the trimmed V and J ends, which lost 5 bases and 3 bases, there was a span of 13 bases. CDR3 bases: TGTGCCAGCAGCCCAAGCAGGGAACACTATGGCTACACCTTC. It translates to CASSPSREHYGYTF.

V gene TRBV7-9 combines with J gene TRBJ2-7, with 11 bases aligning to TRBD2. From germline, CDR1 is SEHNR and CDR2 FQNEAQ (reference sequence). The J segment lost 6 bases and the V segment lost 1 base, leaving 2 bases of the junction unmatched. The CDR3 sequence is 14 residues long. The CDR3 DNA reads TGTGCCAGCAGCTTAGATCTAGCGGGAGGCGAGCAGTACTTC. This gives the protein CASSLDLAGGEQYF. Based on the CDR3 plus reference TRBV7-9 and TRBJ2-7, the full variable domain is DTGVSQNPRHKITKRGQNVTFRCDPISEHNRLYWYRQTLGQGPEFLTYFQNEAQLEKSRLLSDRFSAERPKGSFSTLEIQRTEQGDSAMYLCASSLDLAGGEQYFGPGTRLTVT.

V and J are TRBV27 and TRBJ1-1; D unresolved. The CDR3 length is 15 residues. The ends were cut back, 8 bases at V and 0 bases at J, with 16 bases in the middle. The germline gives CDR1 MNHEY, CDR2 SMNVEV (reference sequence). The CDR3 DNA is TGTGCCAGCCTTCCTCTTGGCTCGATGAACACTGAAGCTTTCTTT. It specifies CASLPLGSMNTEAFF.

The CDR3 is CASSPTGGGGSPLHF. The DNA for the CDR3 is TGTGCCAGCAGCCCTACAGGGGGCGGGGGATCACCCCTCCACTTT. This sequence joins TRBV7-3 and TRBJ1-6, with 9 positions matching TRBD1. The CDR3 is 15 residues long. The germline gives CDR1 SGHTA, CDR2 FQGTGA. After removal of 5 bases from V and 10 bases from J, the junction contained 9 bases not matched to a gene. The complete variable domain, with remaining parts taken from reference TRBV7-3 and TRBJ1-6, reads GAGVSQTPSNKVTEKGKYVELRCDPISGHTALYWYRQSLGQGPEFLIYFQGTGAADDSGLPNDRFFAVRPEGSVSTLKIQRTERGDSAVYLCASSPTGGGGSPLHFGNGTRLTVT.

This chain connects TRBV4-2 to TRBJ1-2, with 9 bases identical to TRBD1. The CDR3 length is 15 residues. Germline CDR1 and CDR2: LGHNA and YNFKEQ. V trimming: 1 base; J trimming: 7 bases; junction bases outside the gene matches: 7. CDR3 loop: CASSQAGTGSVGYTF. In DNA form, the CDR3 reads TGTGCCAGCAGCCAAGCCGGGACAGGGAGTGTTGGCTACACCTTC.

This chain uses TRBV12-5 with TRBJ2-1; 9 bases are a match to TRBD2. The CDR3 is 17 residues long. Per the germline V gene, CDR1 is LGHNT and CDR2 is FRNRAP. The ends lost 1 base at V and 4 bases at J; junction bases unmatched: 8. CDR3: CASGLDLSGGLYNEQFF. DNA of the CDR3: TGTGCTAGTGGTTTGGATCTAAGCGGGGGGCTGTACAATGAGCAGTTCTTC.

The V and J genes are TRBV7-3 and TRBJ2-1; D ambiguous. Trimming took 2 bases from V and 5 from J, leaving 7 bases between them. This CDR3 is 13 amino acids long. Germline V CDR1 and CDR2: SGHTA, FQGTGA. The CDR3: CASSLLLNNEQFF. The CDR3 DNA follows: TGTGCCAGCAGCTTACTACTAAACAATGAGCAGTTCTTC. The whole variable domain, filled in from reference TRBV7-3 and TRBJ2-1, reads GAGVSQTPSNKVTEKGKYVELRCDPISGHTALYWYRQSLGQGPEFLIYFQGTGAADDSGLPNDRFFAVRPEGSVSTLKIQRTERGDSAVYLCASSLLLNNEQFFGPGTRLTVL.

The chain combines TRBV5-1 with TRBJ2-7; TRBD1 aligns across 10 bases. Trimming cost V 2 bases and J 5 bases; bases outside gene matches: 10. The length of the CDR3 is 16 residues. Germline CDR1 SGHRS, CDR2 YFSETQ. The CDR3 here is CASSFGQGQGSNEQYF. In DNA form, the CDR3 reads TGCGCCAGCAGCTTCGGCCAGGGACAGGGGTCTAACGAGCAGTACTTC.

The V gene is TRBV6-5, the J gene TRBJ2-7; TRBD1 aligns across 11 bases. V trimming: 2 bases; J trimming: 2 bases; junction bases outside the gene matches: 2. The CDR3 has 15 amino acids. Looked up from germline, CDR1 is MNHEY and CDR2 is SVGAGI. The CDR3 sequence is CASSYRTGGPYEQYF. CDR3 DNA: TGTGCCAGCAGTTACCGGACAGGGGGCCCCTACGAGCAGTACTTC.